What follows is one TCR beta chain and its context. This entry comes from a study of OX40 agonist ivuxolimab in advanced cancers. Produced via immunoSEQ multiplex PCR; TCRdb's table is partial and in-frame only. The repertoire holds some 130,000 clones, with about 92% as singletons. This CDR3 has 13 amino acids. The V gene's germline CDR1 is SEHNR and CDR2 FQNEAQ (reference sequence). V lost 5 bases to trimming and J lost 7 bases; unmatched junction nucleotides: 3. Sequenced material: CD4+ or CD8+ T cells sorted from blood, taken in a trial of the OX40 agonist ivuxolimab. The receptor comes from an adult with an advanced solid tumor such as melanoma, head and neck, liver or kidney cancer. The chain employs TRBV7-9 and TRBJ2-7, with 12 bases identical to TRBD2. The CDR3 loop is CASSQTSGGEQYF. The CDR3 nucleotides are TGTGCCAGCAGCCAGACTAGCGGGGGAGAGCAGTACTTC.